Included here is one T cell receptor beta chain sequence, with context. Its antigen is not identified. This specimen comes from a study of shared clonotypes between healthy human individuals. Study in general: Used for every donor were three CD4 naive, three CD4 memory, two CD8 naive and one CD8 memory plate.

Germline assignment: CDR1 SGHDT and CDR2 YYEEEE. The CDR3 has 13 residues. V lost 2 bases and J lost 4, with 10 bases in between. General study findings and limits: Sorted-subset samples were not fully sequenced, rarefaction indicated. The generation probabilities recorded for non-shared clonotypes fell below those of clonotypes shared by all four donors. For naive CD4 cells, roughly 4.8% of clonotypes were shared across four donors.

Only in-frame clones appear in the TCRdb table, and some are missing; sequencing was by immunoSEQ multiplex PCR. The sample carries 650,000 to 800,000 clones, over 55% recorded once. The clonotype was recovered from a woman aged 25 to 39 in good health. The J gene is TRBJ2-7, the V gene TRBV5-6; maybe TRBD1 (6 bases). Sample: memory CD4+ T cells sorted from blood. Subset in this sample: CD45RA-negative fraction. The CDR3 DNA is TGTGCCAGCAGCTTTTACAGGGCTTACGAGCAGTACTTC. This sequence encodes CASSFYRAYEQYF.